The 31 T cell receptor beta chains presented below share a single source sample, sequenced in a study of shared clonotypes between healthy human individuals. The assay was immunoSEQ multiplex PCR, and TCRdb's table has in-frame clones only and misses some. The sample records approximately 82,000 clones, about 63% being singletons. What was sequenced was memory CD8+ T cells sorted from blood. The subset denotes: CD45RO+ cells pooled with CCR7-negative TemRA cells. These receptors were taken from a young man in good health.

The chain couples TRBV10-1 to TRBJ1-4; a weak D match, TRBD1 (5 bases). The V gene lost 0 bases and the J gene lost 8 bases, with 10 bases spanning the gap. Per the germline V gene, CDR1 is WNHNN and CDR2 is SYGVQD (reference sequence). This CDR3 spans 14 amino acids. As DNA, the CDR3 is TGCGCCAGCAGTGAGTCCAGGGAATTCGAAAAACTGTTTTTT. Its protein product is CASSESREFEKLFF.

This clone was found once. The chain employs TRBV27 and TRBJ2-5; D not certain. This CDR3 is built from 15 residues. Germline V CDR1 and CDR2: MNHEY, SMNVEV (reference sequence). The V and J ends lost 6 bases and 2 bases respectively, with 16 bases between them. As DNA, the CDR3 is TGTGCCAGCAGCCTGAATGTAGCCTGGCAAGAGACCCAGTACTTC. This codes for CASSLNVAWQETQYF.

Only a few counts were recorded for this clone. The chain couples TRBV27 to TRBJ2-7, with TRBD2 matching 12 bases. From germline, CDR1 is MNHEY and CDR2 SMNVEV (reference sequence). This CDR3 is 17 amino acids long. The J segment lost 3 bases and the V segment lost 8 bases, leaving 14 bases of the junction unmatched. The CDR3 is CASLTPGLAGWSYEQYF. Here the CDR3 DNA reads TGTGCCAGCTTAACACCAGGACTAGCGGGATGGAGCTACGAGCAGTACTTC.

This clone was observed once. V and J are TRBV29-1 and TRBJ2-1; D remains unclear. V lost 6 bases to trimming and J lost 0 bases, with 12 bases between them. The V gene's germline CDR1 is SQVTM and CDR2 ANQGSEA. The CDR3 length is 14 residues. The CDR3 region has the DNA TGCAGCGTCAGACTGAAGAGCTCCTACAATGAGCAGTTCTTC. Its protein product is CSVRLKSSYNEQFF.

This clone was recorded once. This sequence joins TRBV5-4 and TRBJ2-7; 8 bases line up with TRBD2. CDR1 SGHNT and CDR2 YYREEE come from the germline V gene (reference sequence). This CDR3 is 16 amino acids long. Trimming took 5 bases from V and 3 from J; bases not matched to a gene: 13. As DNA, the CDR3 is TGTGCCAGCAGTTCCACGGGGGAGCGGGAGTACTACGAGCAGTACTTC. Translating it yields CASSSTGEREYYEQYF.

Here the CDR3 reads CASSQESANTEAFF. The CDR3 DNA follows: TGTGCCAGCAGCCAAGAATCGGCGAACACTGAAGCTTTCTTT. The genes are TRBV4-2 and TRBJ1-1, with D unresolved. This CDR3 contains 14 residues. CDR1 and CDR2 from the germline V gene are LGHNA and YNFKEQ. The V end lost 0 bases, the J end lost 1 base, and 6 bases lay between the germline ends.

The chain has TRBV4-3 and TRBJ2-3; TRBD1 is a possible D gene (6 bases). V was trimmed by 3 bases and J by 3 bases, leaving 19 bases between them. The CDR3 has 17 amino acids. Germline CDR1 and CDR2: LGHNA and YSLEER. In DNA, the CDR3 is TGCGCCAGCAGCCAGGGACCGATCGGGACATGGACAGATACGCAGTATTTT. Its translation is CASSQGPIGTWTDTQYF.

This clone was recorded many times. V is TRBV20-1 and J is TRBJ2-5; D gene unclear. Germline V gene data show CDR1 as DFQATT and CDR2 as SNEGSKA (reference sequence). The CDR3 has 11 amino acids. Trimming left V 2 bases short and J 2 bases short, with 3 bases between. CDR3 in DNA: TGCAGTGCTAGACAGCAAGAGACCCAGTACTTC. Its protein product is CSARQQETQYF.

The chain uses TRBV28 and TRBJ1-2; D not resolved. The CDR3 contains 12 residues. CDR1 and CDR2 (germline): MDHEN, SYDVKM. The V end lost 6 bases, the J end lost 5 bases, and 10 bases lay between the germline ends. The CDR3 DNA is TGTGCCAGCAGCGACGGAACGTATGGCTACACCTTC. It specifies CASSDGTYGYTF.

The rearrangement joins TRBV27 to TRBJ1-5; tentative D call: TRBD1 (6 bases). Trimming took off 5 bases at V and 5 bases at J, with 10 bases between the two ends. The CDR3 extends over 13 amino acids. CDR1 MNHEY and CDR2 SMNVEV come from the germline V gene (reference sequence). CDR3 sequence (DNA): TGTGCCAGCAGTAAGGACAGCGATCAGCCCCAGCATTTT. Encoded protein: CASSKDSDQPQHF.

The rearrangement joins TRBV27 to TRBJ1-1, with 8 positions matching TRBD1. This CDR3 has 14 residues. Germline CDR1 and CDR2: MNHEY and SMNVEV (reference sequence). Unmatched junction bases numbered 7, after V lost 6 bases and J lost 4 bases. This CDR3 is CASSLRGQSTEAFF. CDR3 DNA: TGTGCCAGCAGCCTCAGGGGGCAGAGCACTGAAGCTTTCTTT.

This sequence joins TRBV14 and TRBJ1-2; no definite D call. V was cut by 4 bases and J by 8 bases, with 14 bases left in between. Germline CDR1 is SGHDN and CDR2 is FVKESK. CDR3 length: 13 amino acids. CDR3 in DNA: TGTGCCAGCAGCCCCCAGGTCGGGCCCGGCTACACCTTC. Translating it yields CASSPQVGPGYTF. Together with reference TRBV14 and TRBJ1-2, the CDR3 gives the full variable domain: EAGVTQFPSHSVIEKGQTVTLRCDPISGHDNLYWYRRVMGKEIKFLLHFVKESKQDESGMPNNRFLAERTGGTYSTLKVQPAELEDSGVYFCASSPQVGPGYTFGSGTRLTVV.

V is TRBV15 and J is TRBJ2-1; D remains ambiguous. CDR1 is LNHNV, CDR2 YYDKDF, per germline (reference sequence). The CDR3 runs 15 residues. V shed 0 bases and J shed 6 bases, with 12 bases lying between them. CDR3 DNA sequence: TGTGCCACCAGCAGAGATCTAAGGACGAGCAATGAGCAGTTCTTC. Translated, it gives CATSRDLRTSNEQFF.

The chain has TRBV11-2 and TRBJ2-7; D could derive from TRBD1 or TRBD2 (5 bases each). Trimming took off 2 bases at V and 1 base at J, with 12 bases between the two ends. Germline CDR1 reads SGHAT; CDR2 reads FQNNGV. There are 15 residues in the CDR3. DNA for the CDR3: TGTGCCAGCAGCTTACTTTACGGGGCGTCCTACGAGCAGTACTTC. Residues: CASSLLYGASYEQYF.

Many counts were recorded for this clone. The rearrangement links TRBV7-2 to TRBJ2-1; D not resolved. The CDR3 runs 16 residues. The germline V and J ends were trimmed by 1 base and 6 bases, with 16 bases remaining between them. Germline V gives CDR1 SGHTA, CDR2 FQGNSA. The CDR3 sequence: CASSLVYPGFGNEQFF. The DNA of the CDR3 is TGTGCCAGCAGCTTAGTTTACCCGGGTTTCGGCAATGAGCAGTTCTTC.

This chain connects TRBV29-1 to TRBJ2-3; 10 bases map to TRBD2. The V segment lost 7 bases and the J segment 4 bases; nucleotides outside the gene matches: 8. Per germline, CDR1 SQVTM and CDR2 ANQGSEA. There are 14 residues in the CDR3. CDR3 sequence reads: CSDQGLAFSDTQYF. The DNA for the CDR3 is TGCAGCGATCAGGGACTAGCGTTCTCAGATACGCAGTATTTT.

This sequence joins TRBV6-4 and TRBJ2-1; TRBD2 matches 9 bases. CDR1 is MRHNA, CDR2 SNTAGT, per germline. The CDR3 extends over 15 amino acids. V shed 5 bases and J 8 bases; nucleotides not matched to a gene: 10. The CDR3 region has the DNA TGTGCCAGCAGTAGGGCGGGAGGGCCTTCCGATGAGCAGTTCTTC. This encodes CASSRAGGPSDEQFF.

The chain couples TRBV15 to TRBJ2-7; D remains unclear. The CDR3 has 13 amino acids. Germline loops: CDR1 LNHNV, CDR2 YYDKDF (reference sequence). The ends were cut back, 0 bases at V and 2 bases at J, with 5 bases in the middle. CDR3 sequence: CATSRDMTYEQYF. CDR3 sequence (DNA): TGTGCCACCAGCAGAGATATGACCTACGAGCAGTACTTC.

V is TRBV2 and J is TRBJ2-5, with 9 bases fitting TRBD1. Germline-derived CDR1 and CDR2 are SNHLY and FYNNEI. V trimming: 4 bases; J trimming: 5 bases; junction bases outside the gene matches: 2. The CDR3 extends over 13 amino acids. The CDR3, as DNA: TGTGCCAGCAGTGGGACAGGGGAGGAGACCCAGTACTTC. Amino acids: CASSGTGEETQYF.

This clone was seen repeatedly, ten times or more. This chain joins TRBV28 and TRBJ2-7; maybe TRBD1 (5 bases). The ends were cut back, 10 bases at V and 1 base at J, with 11 bases in the middle. CDR1 is MDHEN, CDR2 SYDVKM, per germline. The CDR3 contains 12 residues. CDR3 protein: CATQELSYEQYF. In nucleotides, the CDR3 is TGTGCCACACAGGAGCTTTCCTACGAGCAGTACTTC.

J is TRBJ2-7 and V is TRBV28, with 7 bases identical to TRBD2. Germline V gene sequence: CDR1 MDHEN, CDR2 SYDVKM. The length of the CDR3 is 14 residues. J lost 0 bases, V lost 5 bases, and 4 bases had no gene match. The CDR3 DNA reads as TGTGCCAGCAGTCTCAGCGGGGTCTCCTACGAGCAGTACTTC. This sequence encodes CASSLSGVSYEQYF.

J is TRBJ1-1 and V is TRBV6-1; D call uncertain. V gave up 5 bases and J gave up 5 bases, with 6 bases separating them. CDR3 length: 11 residues. CDR1 and CDR2 (germline): MNHNS, SASEGT. Here the CDR3 reads CASSLWTEAFF. DNA of the CDR3: TGTGCCAGCAGTTTATGGACTGAAGCTTTCTTT.

V is TRBV7-9 and J is TRBJ1-1; tentative D call: TRBD1 (6 bases). The CDR3 sequence is 10 residues long. Germline CDR1 and CDR2: SEHNR and FQNEAQ (reference sequence). Deletions cut 10 bases from V and 7 bases from J, with 10 bases between. The CDR3 bases are TGTGCCACTATAGGGGGTGAAGCTTTCTTT. Protein: CATIGGEAFF.

V and J are TRBV10-2 and TRBJ2-7; TRBD2 is a possible D gene (6 bases). The CDR3 loop spans 16 amino acids. V lost 4 bases, J lost 0 bases, and 16 bases lay in between. Germline CDR1 is WSHSY and CDR2 is SAAADI. CDR3 nucleotide sequence: TGCGCCAGCAGTGTTATTGCGGGACTCGGCTCCTACGAGCAGTACTTC. Translated: CASSVIAGLGSYEQYF.

This clone was picked up a small number of times. The chain employs TRBV6-5 and TRBJ1-5, with TRBD1 as a possible D gene (6 bases). From germline, CDR1 is MNHEY and CDR2 SVGAGI. With 10 bases removed from V and 7 bases from J, the gap between germline ends came to 14 bases. The CDR3 contains 12 residues. Written as DNA, the CDR3 is TGTGCCATCGGGGGGCAGGGGCAGCCCCAGCATTTT. It specifies CAIGGQGQPQHF.

J is TRBJ2-7 and V is TRBV6-1, with D perhaps TRBD1 (6 bases). The germline V gene has CDR1 MNHNS and CDR2 SASEGT. CDR3 size: 14 residues. Trimming removed 6 bases at V and 4 bases at J, with 16 bases between. CDR3 DNA sequence: TGTGCCAGCAGGGGCGGAGTACAGGGTTACGAGCAGTACTTC. This codes for CASRGGVQGYEQYF.

The chain joins TRBV25-1 to TRBJ2-5; TRBD2 matches 11 bases. Germline trimming cut 4 bases from V and 1 base from J; bases unmatched to any gene: 5. CDR1 is MGHDK and CDR2 is SYGVNS in the germline V gene. The CDR3 is 16 residues long. The CDR3 bases are TGTGCCAGCAGTGGGCTAGCGGGAGGCTTCCAAGAGACCCAGTACTTC. Amino acids: CASSGLAGGFQETQYF.

The CDR3 loop is CASSARDATGTGELFF. DNA for the CDR3: TGTGCCAGCAGCGCCCGGGATGCTACGGGCACCGGGGAGCTGTTTTTT. The chain recombines TRBV9 with TRBJ2-2; TRBD2 is a possible D gene (5 bases). V lost 3 bases to trimming and J lost 4 bases, with 16 bases between them. CDR3 length: 16 residues. CDR1 and CDR2 (germline): SGDLS, YYNGEE.

The chain is built from TRBV5-1 and TRBJ1-1; the D is unclear. This CDR3 comprises 14 residues. Germline CDR1 is SGHRS and CDR2 is YFSETQ. The V gene lost 2 bases and the J gene lost 0 bases, with 8 bases spanning the gap. CDR3 DNA sequence: TGCGCCAGCAGCTTACAGCCTCTGAACACTGAAGCTTTCTTT. This sequence encodes CASSLQPLNTEAFF.

The chain employs TRBV27 and TRBJ1-4; D is perhaps TRBD1 (6 bases). V lost 6 bases and J 2 bases, leaving 13 bases between the germline ends. The CDR3 loop spans 15 amino acids. Germline loops: CDR1 MNHEY, CDR2 SMNVEV (reference sequence). The CDR3, as DNA: TGTGCCAGCAGGGCTACAGGGTTTACTAATGAAAAACTGTTTTTT. Amino acid sequence: CASRATGFTNEKLFF.

This chain uses TRBV6-1 with TRBJ2-5, with D unclear. The better agreement between TRBJ2-7 and the DNA end casts doubt on the J call. CDR1 MNHNS and CDR2 SASEGT come from the germline V gene. The CDR3 covers 15 residues. This CDR3 reads CASSEAPSSSYEQYF. For the CDR3, the DNA is TGTGCCAGCAGTGAAGCGCCCAGTTCCTCCTACGAGCAGTACTTC.